A selection of T cell receptor beta chains follows, all from one sample in a study of T cell changes during pregnancy in multiple sclerosis. Profiling relied on immunoSEQ multiplex PCR, and the TCRdb table lists in-frame clones only, not all of them. This table holds about 27,000 clones, nearly 90% found once. Here the sequenced sample was CD8+ T cells from peripheral blood mononuclear cells, taken in the second trimester of pregnancy. These receptors were obtained from a female donor with multiple sclerosis, enrolled in a pregnancy study. Each CDR3 is given with its conserved first and last residue. A D gene is named only where the DNA matches it firmly. The size entry is marked missing in some rows and otherwise reads once, few, many or a size class.

TRBV7-9,-,TRBD2,TRBJ2-1,CASSPTSADEQFF,TGTGCCAGCAGCCCGACTAGCGCCGATGAGCAGTTCTTC
TRBV28,once,-,TRBJ2-7,CASSLPPWAESYEQYF,TGTGCCAGCAGTTTACCCCCCTGGGCAGAGTCCTACGAGCAGTACTTC
TRBV28,once,TRBD1,TRBJ2-2,CASSSGQVNTGELFF,TGTGCCAGCAGTTCAGGACAGGTTAACACCGGGGAGCTGTTTTTT
TRBV6-4,few,TRBD1,TRBJ2-2,CASSRQGGNTGELFF,TGTGCCAGCAGTCGACAGGGGGGGAACACCGGGGAGCTGTTTTTT
TRBV5-4,-,TRBD1,TRBJ2-7,CASSHPEGQGANEQYF,TGTGCCAGCAGCCACCCCGAGGGGCAGGGGGCCAACGAGCAGTACTTC
TRBV19,once,TRBD1,TRBJ2-7,CASSPGTGGSYEQYF,TGTGCCAGTAGCCCCGGGACAGGCGGGTCCTACGAGCAGTACTTC
TRBV27,-,TRBD1,TRBJ2-7,CASSPRTGPTYEQYF,TGTGCCAGCAGTCCCCGGACAGGGCCTACCTACGAGCAGTACTTC
TRBV19,few,-,TRBJ2-2,CASSPHRDLNTGELFF,TGTGCCAGTAGTCCCCACAGGGACCTGAACACCGGGGAGCTGTTTTTT
TRBV27,-,TRBD2,TRBJ2-2,CASNGASGAGTGELFF,TGTGCCAGCAATGGTGCTAGCGGGGCGGGGACCGGGGAGCTGTTTTTT
TRBV19,-,-,TRBJ1-2,CASSIFGGYTF,TGTGCCAGTAGTATATTTGGCGGCTACACCTTC
TRBV19,once,-,TRBJ2-1,CASSIAGSTYNEQFF,TGTGCCAGTAGTATAGCCGGGAGCACTTACAATGAGCAGTTCTTC
TRBV13,once,TRBD1,TRBJ2-5,CASSLAGQGLSETQYF,TGTGCCAGCAGCTTAGCTGGACAGGGACTTTCGGAGACCCAGTACTTC
TRBV7-2,-,-,TRBJ2-7,CASSGLVSYEQYF,TGTGCCAGCAGCGGGCTGGTCTCCTACGAGCAGTACTTC
TRBV4-1,-,-,TRBJ2-5,CASSQDWRTQYF,TGCGCCAGCAGCCAAGATTGGAGGACCCAGTACTTC
TRBV7-9,-,-,TRBJ2-7,CASSLAESSYEQYF,TGTGCCAGCAGCTTAGCTGAGAGCTCCTACGAGCAGTACTTC
TRBV28,once,-,TRBJ2-2,CASSLGGNTGELFF,TGTGCCAGCAGTTTAGGCGGGAACACCGGGGAGCTGTTTTTT
TRBV18,-,TRBD2,TRBJ2-7,CASSRGTSGFEEQYF,TGTGCCAGCTCACGCGGGACTAGCGGTTTTGAGGAGCAGTACTTC
TRBV2,-,TRBD2,TRBJ2-3,CASNNLAGGPGDTQYF,TGTGCCAGCAACAATCTAGCGGGAGGGCCCGGAGATACGCAGTATTTT
TRBV5-8,-,-,TRBJ2-6,CASSLAAGQSHSGANVLTF,TGTGCCAGCAGCTTGGCCGCGGGACAGTCCCACTCTGGGGCCAACGTCCTGACTTTC
TRBV6-1,-,-,TRBJ2-4,CASQLRRGKNIQYF,TGTGCCAGCCAACTGCGGCGGGGTAAAAACATTCAGTACTTC
TRBV7-9,-,TRBD2,TRBJ2-1,CASSSPPRGRARRDEQFF,TGTGCCAGCAGCTCCCCCCCACGCGGGAGGGCCAGGAGGGATGAGCAGTTCTTC
TRBV4-3,once,TRBD2,TRBJ2-1,CASSQGLAGAYNEQFF,TGCGCCAGCAGCCAAGGACTAGCGGGAGCATACAATGAGCAGTTCTTC
TRBV6-6,-,TRBD2,TRBJ2-1,CASSPLAGGLYNEQFF,TGTGCCAGCAGTCCGCTAGCGGGAGGCTTGTACAATGAGCAGTTCTTC
TRBV7-3,-,TRBD2,TRBJ2-3,CASSLSLAGIPYF,TGTGCCAGCAGCTTATCACTAGCGGGAATCCCGTATTTT
TRBV2,-,TRBD2,TRBJ2-3,CASRKTSGRAVDTQYF,TGTGCCAGCAGGAAAACTAGCGGGAGGGCCGTAGATACGCAGTATTTT
TRBV14,-,-,TRBJ1-2,CASSQENAGYGYTF,TGTGCCAGCAGCCAAGAAAACGCGGGCTATGGCTACACCTTC